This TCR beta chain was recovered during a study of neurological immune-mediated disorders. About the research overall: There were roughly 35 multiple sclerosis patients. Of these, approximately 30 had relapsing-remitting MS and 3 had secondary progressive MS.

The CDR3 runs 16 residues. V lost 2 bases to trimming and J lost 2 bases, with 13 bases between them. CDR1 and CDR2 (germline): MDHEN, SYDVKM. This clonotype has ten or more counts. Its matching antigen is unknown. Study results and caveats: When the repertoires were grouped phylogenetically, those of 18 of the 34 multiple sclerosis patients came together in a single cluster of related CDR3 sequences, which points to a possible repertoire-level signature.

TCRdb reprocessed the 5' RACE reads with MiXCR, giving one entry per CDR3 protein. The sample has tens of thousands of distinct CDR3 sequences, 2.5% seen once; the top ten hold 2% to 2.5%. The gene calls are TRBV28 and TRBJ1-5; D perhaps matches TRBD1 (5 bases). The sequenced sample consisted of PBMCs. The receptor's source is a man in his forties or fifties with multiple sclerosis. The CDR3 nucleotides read TGTGCCAGCAGTTTACCGCTGGGGACGGGCAATCAGCCCCAGCATTTT. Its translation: CASSLPLGTGNQPQHF.